This T cell receptor (beta chain) was captured by sequencing in a study of blood T cell repertoires in COVID-19 (dated by TCRdb to 2020 to 2021). Some background on the complete study: Collaborator samples came from the United States, Italy and Spain and covered acute and convalescent phases of COVID-19. The prospective study material was composed of cDNA or gDNA derived from T cells, B-cell-depleted T cells, or PBMCs. Subjects who had been exposed to COVID-19, were actively infected with it, or had recovered from it provided the deeply sampled blood TCRbeta repertoires that made up the dataset. The repertoires were released in a freely available public database intended as a resource for research on the immune response to SARS-CoV-2. Samples were obtained from the ongoing ImmuneRACE study (first 160 participants) and from roughly 1,300 subjects provided by 6 global collaborators. The sample metadata nearly always contained a de-identified subject ID, COVID-19 status, age in years and sex. Where available, HLA class I and class II types were taken from metadata supplied by the sample provider and were not determined by assay-based typing.

Enrolling through a virtual design, the prospective study's participants ranged in age from roughly 18 to 89 years and lived across 24 United States geographic areas. In the prospective study, cohorts were assigned on the basis of participant-reported clinical history obtained from a screening survey and a study questionnaire. Recovered participants in ImmuneRACE Cohort 3 were defined as having two consecutive negative NP/OP PCR tests, clearance from a healthcare professional, or resolution of symptoms. Each participant in the prospective study had whole blood, serum and a nasopharyngeal or oropharyngeal swab collected by mobile phlebotomists. Participants in the prospective study had the option to provide additional blood draws and questionnaires over a roughly two-month period. Blood samples from the prospective study were shipped frozen or at room temperature prior to DNA extraction. The study at large found these results: How much clinical and demographic metadata was included differed by source and by participant, and the metadata was provided uncurated.

TCRbeta CDR3 regions were amplified from genomic DNA by means of the immunoSEQ Assay, a bias-controlled multiplex PCR. On the authors' methods: Within the assay, amplification of reference gene primers was used to estimate how many nucleated cells each sample contained. To quantify the absolute abundance of each unique TCRbeta CDR3 rearrangement, sequence reads were collapsed and filtered. For each sample, productive Simpson clonality was calculated as the square root of Simpson's diversity index across productive rearrangements. TCRdb stores this immuneACCESS table with in-frame sequences only. Part of the clones is absent; in the studies checked, under half of the shortfall reflects unresolved V genes, and no reason is known for the rest. That table is the source of V, J and clone size, and D and trimming were worked out from the DNA. The table for this sample lists 280,000 or so clones; roughly 87% of them were counted only once. About 5.7% of the sample rests with the top ten.

The CDR3 holds 17 amino acids from the cysteine to the phenylalanine. This entry keeps only the CDR3 DNA: 51 bases, framed from base 1. V sheds 4 bases and J sheds 3 bases, leaving 19 bases between their ends. Via the germline V gene (reference sequence), CDR1 is LGHDT and CDR2 YNNKEL. Note on this clone: Its binding antigen is unknown. Qualities for individual bases were not recorded, and no much larger clone is one base off.

Sequenced: PBMCs or T cells enriched from blood (not recorded which). The receptor's source is a woman aged 40 to 50 who had recovered from COVID-19. The chain is encoded by TRBV3-1 (or the pseudogene TRBV3-2) joined to TRBJ2-1; the D region possibly corresponds to TRBD2 (6 bases align). At the DNA level, the sequence is TGTGCCAGCAGCCCACCGTGGGGTAGCGGAAACTACAATGAGCAGTTCTTC. It specifies CASSPPWGSGNYNEQFF.